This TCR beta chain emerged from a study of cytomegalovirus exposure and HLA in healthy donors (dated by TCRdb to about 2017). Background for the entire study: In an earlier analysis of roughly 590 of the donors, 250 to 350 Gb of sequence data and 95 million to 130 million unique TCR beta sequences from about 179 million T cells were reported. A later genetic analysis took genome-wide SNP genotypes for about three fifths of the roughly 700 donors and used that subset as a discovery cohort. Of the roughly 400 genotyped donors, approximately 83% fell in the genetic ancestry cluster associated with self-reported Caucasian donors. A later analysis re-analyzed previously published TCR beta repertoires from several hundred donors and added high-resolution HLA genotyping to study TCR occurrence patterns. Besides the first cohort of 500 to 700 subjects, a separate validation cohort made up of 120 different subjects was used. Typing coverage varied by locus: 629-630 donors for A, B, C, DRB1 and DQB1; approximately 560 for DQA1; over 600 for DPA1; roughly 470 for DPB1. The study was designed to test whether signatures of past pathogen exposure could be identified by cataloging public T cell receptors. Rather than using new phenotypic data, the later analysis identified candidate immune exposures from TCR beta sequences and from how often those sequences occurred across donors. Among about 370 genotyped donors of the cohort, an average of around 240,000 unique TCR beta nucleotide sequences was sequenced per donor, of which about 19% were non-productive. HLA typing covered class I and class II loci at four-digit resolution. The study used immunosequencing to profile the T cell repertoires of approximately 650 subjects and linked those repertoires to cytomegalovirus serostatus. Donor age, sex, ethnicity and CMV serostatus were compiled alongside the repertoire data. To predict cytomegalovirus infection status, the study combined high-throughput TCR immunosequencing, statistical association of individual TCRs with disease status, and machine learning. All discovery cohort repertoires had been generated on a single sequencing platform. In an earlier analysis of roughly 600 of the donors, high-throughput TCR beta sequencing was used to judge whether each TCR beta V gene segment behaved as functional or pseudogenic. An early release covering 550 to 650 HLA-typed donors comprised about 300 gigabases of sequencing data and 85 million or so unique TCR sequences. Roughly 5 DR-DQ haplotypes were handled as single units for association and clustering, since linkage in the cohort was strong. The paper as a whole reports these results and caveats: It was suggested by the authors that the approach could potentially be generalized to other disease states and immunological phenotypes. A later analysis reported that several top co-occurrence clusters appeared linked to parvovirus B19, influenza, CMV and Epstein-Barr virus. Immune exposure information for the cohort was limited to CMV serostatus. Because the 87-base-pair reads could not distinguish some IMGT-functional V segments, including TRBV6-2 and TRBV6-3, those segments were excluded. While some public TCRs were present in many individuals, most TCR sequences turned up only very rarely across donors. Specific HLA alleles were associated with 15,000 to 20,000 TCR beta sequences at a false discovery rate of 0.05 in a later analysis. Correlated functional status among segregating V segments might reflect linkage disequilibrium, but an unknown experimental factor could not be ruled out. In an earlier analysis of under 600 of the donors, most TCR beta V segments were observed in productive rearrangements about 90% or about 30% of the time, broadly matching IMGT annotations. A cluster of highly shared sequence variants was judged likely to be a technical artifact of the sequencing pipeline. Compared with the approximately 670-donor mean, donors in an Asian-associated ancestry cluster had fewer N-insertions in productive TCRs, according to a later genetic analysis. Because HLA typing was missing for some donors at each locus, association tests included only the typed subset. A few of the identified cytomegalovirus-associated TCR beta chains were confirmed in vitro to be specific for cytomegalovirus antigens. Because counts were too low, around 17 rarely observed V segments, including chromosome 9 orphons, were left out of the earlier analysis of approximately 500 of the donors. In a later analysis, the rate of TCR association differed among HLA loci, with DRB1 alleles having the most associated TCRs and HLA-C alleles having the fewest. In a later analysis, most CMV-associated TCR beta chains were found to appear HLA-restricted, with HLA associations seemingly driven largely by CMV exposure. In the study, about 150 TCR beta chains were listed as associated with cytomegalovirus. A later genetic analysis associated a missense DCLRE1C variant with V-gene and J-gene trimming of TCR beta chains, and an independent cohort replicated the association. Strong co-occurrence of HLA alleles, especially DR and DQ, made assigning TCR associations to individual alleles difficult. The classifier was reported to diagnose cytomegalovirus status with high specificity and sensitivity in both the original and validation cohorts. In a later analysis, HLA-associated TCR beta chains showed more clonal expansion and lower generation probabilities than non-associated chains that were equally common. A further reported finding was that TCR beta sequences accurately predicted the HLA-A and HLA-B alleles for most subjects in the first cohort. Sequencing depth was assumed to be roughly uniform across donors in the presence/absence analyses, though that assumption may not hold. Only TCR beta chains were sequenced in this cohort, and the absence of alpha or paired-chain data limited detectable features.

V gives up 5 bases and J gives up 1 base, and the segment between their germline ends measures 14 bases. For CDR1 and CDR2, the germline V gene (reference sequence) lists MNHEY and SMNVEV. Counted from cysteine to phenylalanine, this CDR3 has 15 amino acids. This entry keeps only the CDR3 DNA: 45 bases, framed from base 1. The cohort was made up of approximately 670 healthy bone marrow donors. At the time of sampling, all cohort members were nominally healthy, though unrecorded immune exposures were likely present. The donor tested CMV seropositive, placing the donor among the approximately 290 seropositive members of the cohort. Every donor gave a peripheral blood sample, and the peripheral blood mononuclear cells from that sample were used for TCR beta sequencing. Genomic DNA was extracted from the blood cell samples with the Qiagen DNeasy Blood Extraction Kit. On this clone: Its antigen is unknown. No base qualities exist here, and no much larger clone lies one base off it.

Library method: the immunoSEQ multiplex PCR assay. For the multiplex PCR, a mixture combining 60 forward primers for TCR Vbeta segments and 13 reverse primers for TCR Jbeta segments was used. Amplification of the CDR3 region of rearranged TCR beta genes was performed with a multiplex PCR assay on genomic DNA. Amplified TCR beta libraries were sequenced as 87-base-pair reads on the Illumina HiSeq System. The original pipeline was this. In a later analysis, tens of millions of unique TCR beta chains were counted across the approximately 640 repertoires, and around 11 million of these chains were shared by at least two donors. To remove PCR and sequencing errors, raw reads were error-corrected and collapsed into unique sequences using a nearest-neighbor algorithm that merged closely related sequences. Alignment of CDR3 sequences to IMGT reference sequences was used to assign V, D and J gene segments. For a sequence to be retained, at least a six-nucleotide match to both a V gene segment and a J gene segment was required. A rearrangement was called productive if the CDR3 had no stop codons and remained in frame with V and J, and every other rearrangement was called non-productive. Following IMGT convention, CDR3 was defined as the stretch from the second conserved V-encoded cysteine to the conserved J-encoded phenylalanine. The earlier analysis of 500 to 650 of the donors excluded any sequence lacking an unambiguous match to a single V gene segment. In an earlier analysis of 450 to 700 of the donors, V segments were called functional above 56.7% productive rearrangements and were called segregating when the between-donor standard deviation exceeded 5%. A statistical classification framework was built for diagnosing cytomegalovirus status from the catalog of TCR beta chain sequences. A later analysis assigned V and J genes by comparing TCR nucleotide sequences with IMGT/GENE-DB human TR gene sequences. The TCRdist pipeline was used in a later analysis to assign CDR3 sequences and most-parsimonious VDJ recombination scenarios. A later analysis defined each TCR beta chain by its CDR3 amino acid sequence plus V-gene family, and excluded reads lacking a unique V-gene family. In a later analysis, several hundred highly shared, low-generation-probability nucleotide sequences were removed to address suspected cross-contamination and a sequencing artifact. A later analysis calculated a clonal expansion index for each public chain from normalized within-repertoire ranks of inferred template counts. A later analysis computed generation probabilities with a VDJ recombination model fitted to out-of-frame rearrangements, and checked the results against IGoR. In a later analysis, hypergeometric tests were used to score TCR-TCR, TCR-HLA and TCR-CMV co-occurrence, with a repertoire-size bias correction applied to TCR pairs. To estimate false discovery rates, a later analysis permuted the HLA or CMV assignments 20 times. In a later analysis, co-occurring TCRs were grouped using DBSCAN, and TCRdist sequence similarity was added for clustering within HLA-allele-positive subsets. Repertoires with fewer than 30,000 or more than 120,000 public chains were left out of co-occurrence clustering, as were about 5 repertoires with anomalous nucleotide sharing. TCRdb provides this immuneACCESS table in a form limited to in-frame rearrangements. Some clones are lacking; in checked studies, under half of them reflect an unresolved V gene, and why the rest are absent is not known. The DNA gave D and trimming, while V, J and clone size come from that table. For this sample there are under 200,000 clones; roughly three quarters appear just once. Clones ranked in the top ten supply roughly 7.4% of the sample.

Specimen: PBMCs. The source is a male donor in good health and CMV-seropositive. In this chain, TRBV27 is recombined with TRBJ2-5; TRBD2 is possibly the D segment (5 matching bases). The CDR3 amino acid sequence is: CASSPDGGLQETQYF. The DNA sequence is TGTGCCAGCAGTCCAGACGGAGGACTCCAAGAGACCCAGTACTTC.